What follows describes a single T cell receptor (beta chain). The junction departs from germline at one end; a sequencing error may be responsible. This entry belongs to a study of CD8 T cells in Susac syndrome. As for the study in general: Treatment status at blood draw for the Susac syndrome patients was therapy-naive, corticosteroids, or intravenous immunoglobulin alone.

CDR1 and CDR2 from the germline V gene are DFQATT and SNEGSKA (reference sequence). The CDR3 has 17 residues. TEMRA cells were FACS-enriched and CD8+ and CD4+ T cells negatively isolated. Reverse transcription of roughly 0.5 to 1 ug RNA was performed with random hexamers. Amplification of TCR beta CDR3 by immunoSEQ multiplex PCR spanned 54 Vbeta and 13 Jbeta. TCRdb recomputed calls from the immunoSEQ multiplex PCR reads with MiXCR, one row per CDR3 protein. The sample yields some 150,000 distinct CDR3 sequences, roughly 96% seen once. The rearrangement joins TRBV20-1 to TRBJ2-3; 10 bases agree with TRBD2. Sequencing used CD4+ T cells from PBMCs. This clonotype originated in a human donor with Susac syndrome. The CDR3 is CSASPIAGGGSAETQYF. The DNA for the CDR3 is TGCAGTGCTAGTCCCATAGCGGGGGGAGGGTCCGCAGAGACGCAGTATTTT.